This TCR beta chain appears in the sequencing data of a study of early T cells in non-severe SARS-CoV-2 infection. TCRdb re-derived calls from the 5' RACE reads in MiXCR, one entry per CDR3 protein. The sample consists of 85,000 to 100,000 distinct CDR3 sequences, more than 9.5% of them appearing once. This clonotype appeared once. Looked up from germline, CDR1 is ENHRY and CDR2 is SYGVKD. Deletions cut 10 bases from V and 1 base from J, with 17 bases between. This CDR3 has 14 residues. The TCR originated in an adult who was a healthcare worker with PCR-confirmed SARS-CoV-2 infection or an uninfected control (not recorded which). Specimen: whole blood. The chain uses TRBV10-3 and TRBJ2-7; D remains unclear. The CDR3 loop is CATLDVSRSYEQYF. The CDR3 region has the DNA TGTGCCACCCTAGACGTCTCGAGATCCTACGAGCAGTACTTC.